The 7 T cell receptor beta chains presented below share a single source sample, sequenced in a study of T cells in Graves' hyperthyroidism and ophthalmopathy (dated by TCRdb to between 2019 and 2020). Libraries were made using multiplex PCR. Instrument on record: Illumina HiSeq 2000. The TCR beta CDR3 regions were amplified from RNA transcripts. A first-round RT-PCR of the TCR CDR3 used the HTBI primer set with the Qiagen OneStep RT-PCR kit. The public reads were run again by TCRdb, first through fastp at Q25 and then through MiXCR, and only productive beta chains were kept. Records with the same CDR3 protein are collapsed into one entry carrying the most frequent genes and DNA. For this sample there are more than 500,000 distinct CDR3 sequences; more than 45% appear just once. 15% to 20% of the sample is held by the ten biggest clonotypes. The specimen was peripheral blood or thyroid tissue (not recorded which). The receptors shown here come from an adult woman with Graves' disease, either hyperthyroidism or ophthalmopathy (not recorded which).

This clonotype was detected many times. The chain uses TRBV11-2 and TRBJ1-1; a weak D match, TRBD1 (5 bases). The CDR3 is made up of 15 amino acids. V gave up 5 bases and J gave up 1 base, with 14 bases separating them. Per germline, CDR1 SGHAT and CDR2 FQNNGV. CDR3 bases: TGTGCCAGCAGCACGTACGGGGGGAGGAACACTGAAGCTTTCTTT. This codes for CASSTYGGRNTEAFF.

This clonotype was observed many times. The chain carries TRBV7-6 and TRBJ2-7; 12 bases fit TRBD2. Trimming removed 5 bases from V and 9 bases from J; junction bases left unmatched: 11. The CDR3 runs to 15 residues. The V gene's germline CDR1 is SGHVS and CDR2 FNYEAQ. The CDR3 coding sequence is TGTGCCAGCAGCCGCCATGCTAGCGGGAGGGGGGTGCAGTACTTC. This translates into CASSRHASGRGVQYF.

This clonotype has more than one count but fewer than ten. The genes are TRBV15 and TRBJ1-2; D is uncertain. The CDR3 spans 14 residues. V dropped 2 bases and J dropped 2 bases, with 9 bases sitting between them. The V gene's germline CDR1 is LNHNV and CDR2 YYDKDF (reference sequence). DNA for the CDR3: TGTGCCACCAGCAGACCAGACGGGAACTATGGCTACACCTTC. This translates into CATSRPDGNYGYTF. The full variable domain, with the rest looked up from reference TRBV15 and TRBJ1-2, is DAMVIQNPRYQVTQFGKPVTLSCSQTLNHNVMYWYQQKSSQAPKLLFHYYDKDFNNEADTPDNFQSRRPNTSFCFLDIRSPGLGDTAMYLCATSRPDGNYGYTFGSGTRLTVV.

The chain uses TRBV10-3 and TRBJ1-5; 9 positions agree with TRBD1. The CDR3 sequence is 13 residues long. From germline, CDR1 is ENHRY and CDR2 SYGVKD. After removal of 9 bases from V and 4 bases from J, the junction contained 4 bases not matched to a gene. CDR3: CAIQGAGNQPQHF. DNA of the CDR3: TGTGCCATACAGGGGGCGGGTAATCAGCCCCAGCATTTT.

At least ten counts were recorded for this clonotype. The V call is TRBV10-1, the J call TRBJ2-7, with D maybe TRBD2 (6 bases). Germline CDR1 and CDR2: WNHNN and SYGVQD (reference sequence). The germline V and J ends were trimmed by 8 bases and 3 bases, with 11 bases remaining between them. The CDR3 runs 12 residues. The DNA for the CDR3 is TGCGCCAGCGGGGACGGGGGCTACGAGCAGTACTTC. It specifies CASGDGGYEQYF.

There are many counts of this clonotype. The chain couples TRBV20-1 to TRBJ2-7; possibly TRBD2 for D (5 bases). CDR1 and CDR2 (germline): DFQATT, SNEGSKA (reference sequence). Trimming stripped 6 bases from V and 2 bases from J, with 29 bases between. The CDR3 length is 18 residues. The CDR3 region is CSASKTVMASIVTYEQYF. The CDR3 coding sequence is TGCAGTGCGAGCAAGACCGTCATGGCTAGCATTGTTACCTACGAGCAGTACTTC.

The chain joins TRBV7-8 to TRBJ2-7; 9 bases match TRBD1. Germline V gene sequence: CDR1 SGHVS, CDR2 FQNEAQ. The CDR3 runs to 16 residues. V lost 5 bases, J lost 4 bases, and 12 bases stayed unmatched. The CDR3, as DNA: TGTGCCAGCAGCGGAGAGATGGACAGGGGAACATACGAGCAGTACTTC. It specifies CASSGEMDRGTYEQYF.